These 2 T cell receptor beta chains came from one sample sequenced in a study of early T cells in non-severe SARS-CoV-2 infection. TCRdb recomputed calls from the 5' RACE reads with MiXCR, one row per CDR3 protein. The sample carries 50,000 to 75,000 distinct CDR3 sequences, 5% to 6.5% recorded once. The sequences come from whole blood, collected at baseline. The receptors stem from an adult who was a healthcare worker with PCR-confirmed SARS-CoV-2 infection or an uninfected control (not recorded which).

This clonotype was detected a few times. The chain uses TRBV13 and TRBJ2-3, with 7 bases that match TRBD2. V lost 7 bases, J lost 0 bases, and 4 bases stayed unmatched. Looked up from germline, CDR1 is PRHDT and CDR2 is FYEKMQ (reference sequence). The CDR3 has 14 amino acids. CDR3 nucleotide sequence: TGTGCCAGCATCAATAGCGGGAGCACAGATACGCAGTATTTT. Its translation: CASINSGSTDTQYF.

This clonotype was seen at least ten times. The chain is built from TRBV7-2 and TRBJ2-3, with 7 bases lining up with TRBD1. The CDR3 spans 15 residues. Germline CDR1 is SGHTA and CDR2 is FQGNSA. The V segment lost 5 bases and the J segment 1 base; nucleotides outside the gene matches: 6. The CDR3 is CASSRGGPGTDTQYF. In DNA, the CDR3 is TGTGCCAGCAGCCGAGGGGGCCCAGGCACAGATACGCAGTATTTT.